This T cell receptor (beta chain) derives from a study of shared clonotypes between healthy human individuals. Repertoires were generated with immunoSEQ multiplex PCR, while TCRdb's copy carries only in-frame clones and drops some. This table has over 95,000 clones, approximately 70% appearing once. The study's findings and limits: Sorted-subset sequencing was shown by rarefaction to be incomplete despite large depth. Sharing across four donors was highest in naive CD4 (roughly 5%) and lowest in memory CD8 (0.4%).

Concerning this clone: The antigen remains undetermined.

Source material: memory CD8+ T cells sorted from blood. The subset denotes: CD45RO+ cells pooled with CCR7-negative TemRA cells. This sequence originates from a woman aged 25 to 39 in good health.

The CDR3 sequence: CASSLLREDGYTF. The CDR3 nucleotides are TGTGCCAGCAGTCTGCTCAGGGAGGATGGCTACACCTTC. This chain links TRBV28 with TRBJ1-2, with a tentative D call TRBD1 (5 bases). The CDR3 is 13 amino acids. In germline, CDR1 is MDHEN, CDR2 SYDVKM. V shed 5 bases and J shed 6 bases, with 13 bases lying between them.